These 30 T cell receptor beta chains were all obtained from the same sample, sequenced in a study of cytomegalovirus exposure and HLA in healthy donors. The primer mix had 60 Vbeta and 13 Jbeta primers. Clones were sequenced by immunoSEQ multiplex PCR, and TCRdb holds only the in-frame ones, with some missing. This specimen shows approximately 110,000 clones; the ten leading clones hold 0.55% to 0.6%. Sequences were obtained from PBMCs. Source of these receptors: a man between 45 and 60 years old in good health and CMV-seronegative.

About this clone: The same CDR3 can be traced to other DNA sequences in this sample. The V gene is TRBV14, the J gene TRBJ2-1; D remains unclear. Deletions cut 0 bases from V and 0 bases from J, with 12 bases between. The CDR3 sequence is 17 residues long. Germline V lookup: CDR1 SGHDN, CDR2 FVKESK. The CDR3 sequence is CASSQDQRSSSYNEQFF. Here the CDR3 DNA reads TGTGCCAGCAGCCAAGATCAACGGTCTAGCTCCTACAATGAGCAGTTCTTC.

The V call is TRBV4-2, the J call TRBJ1-5, with D maybe TRBD1 (5 bases). CDR1 and CDR2 from the germline V gene are LGHNA and YNFKEQ. The CDR3 is 15 amino acids. Trimming took 0 bases from V and 3 from J, leaving 9 bases between them. CDR3 coding DNA: TGTGCCAGCAGCCAAGAAGGGGCAGTCAATCAGCCCCAGCATTTT. It yields the protein CASSQEGAVNQPQHF.

V gene TRBV5-1 combines with J gene TRBJ2-7; 13 nucleotides agree with TRBD2. The CDR3 consists of 16 residues. Germline lookup yields CDR1 SGHRS and CDR2 YFSETQ. The trim removed 5 bases at V and 2 bases at J, leaving 7 bases unmatched. In nucleotides, the CDR3 is TGCGCCAGCAGTCGTCCCGGGACTAGCGGGGCCTACGAGCAGTACTTC. Its translation: CASSRPGTSGAYEQYF.

This chain links TRBV6-4 with TRBJ2-1; maybe TRBD1 (5 bases). The CDR3 runs to 14 residues. The germline V gene has CDR1 MRHNA and CDR2 SNTAGT. V was cut by 5 bases and J by 5 bases, with 13 bases left in between. The CDR3 nucleotides read TGTGCCAGCAGTCAGGAAGGGGTGGACAATGAGCAGTTCTTC. Its protein product is CASSQEGVDNEQFF.

The chain is built from TRBV11-2 and TRBJ2-7, with D maybe TRBD2 (5 bases). The CDR3 length is 16 residues. V lost 4 bases and J lost 1, with 17 bases in between. Germline loops: CDR1 SGHAT, CDR2 FQNNGV. The CDR3 sequence: CASSSSAGGTSYEQYF. The CDR3 DNA reads as TGTGCCAGCAGCTCGTCAGCAGGAGGAACATCCTACGAGCAGTACTTC. The full variable domain, rest sourced from reference TRBV11-2 and TRBJ2-7, is EAGVAQSPRYKIIEKRQSVAFWCNPISGHATLYWYQQILGQGPKLLIQFQNNGVVDDSQLPKDRFSAERLKGVDSTLKIQPAKLEDSAVYLCASSSSAGGTSYEQYFGPGTRLTVT.

This sequence joins TRBV18 and TRBJ2-5, with D perhaps TRBD2 (6 bases). The CDR3 totals 13 residues. Germline-derived CDR1 and CDR2 are KGHSH and LQKENI. The germline V and J ends were trimmed by 6 bases and 5 bases, with 13 bases remaining between them. The CDR3 DNA follows: TGTGCCAGCTCTGCGACTAGGATGGAGACCCAGTACTTC. Translated: CASSATRMETQYF.

The chain uses TRBV5-1 and TRBJ2-1; 10 bases line up with TRBD1. Germline lookup yields CDR1 SGHRS and CDR2 YFSETQ. V shed 4 bases and J 7 bases; nucleotides not matched to a gene: 11. The CDR3 extends over 16 amino acids. The CDR3 loop reads CASSPPGTGVQNEQFF. The DNA of the CDR3 is TGCGCCAGCAGCCCCCCCGGGACAGGGGTCCAAAATGAGCAGTTCTTC.

The chain links TRBV6-5 to TRBJ2-7; 10 nucleotides agree with TRBD2. J lost 2 bases, V lost 0 bases, and 4 bases had no gene match. The CDR3 is 16 residues long. Per the germline V gene, CDR1 is MNHEY and CDR2 is SVGAGI. CDR3 sequence reads: CASSYSGLAETYEQYF. Written as DNA, the CDR3 is TGTGCCAGCAGTTACTCCGGACTAGCGGAAACCTACGAGCAGTACTTC.

The chain joins TRBV29-1 to TRBJ1-2, with D possibly being TRBD1 (6 bases). Germline loops: CDR1 SQVTM, CDR2 ANQGSEA. The germline V and J ends were trimmed by 3 bases and 8 bases, with 16 bases remaining between them. The CDR3 has 13 amino acids. The CDR3 reads CSVDFRGSGGYTF. CDR3 coding DNA: TGCAGCGTTGACTTCAGGGGTTCTGGCGGCTACACCTTC.

The chain has TRBV7-2 and TRBJ1-4; TRBD1 might be the D (5 bases). Trimming left V 5 bases short and J 0 bases short, with 10 bases between. This CDR3 region has 15 residues. Looked up from germline, CDR1 is SGHTA and CDR2 is FQGNSA. This chain's CDR3 is CASSRDRSTNEKLFF. For the CDR3, the DNA is TGTGCCAGCAGCCGCGACAGATCAACTAATGAAAAACTGTTTTTT.

The chain uses TRBV4-3 and TRBJ2-7, with 9 bases matching TRBD1. There are 15 residues in the CDR3. In germline, CDR1 is LGHNA, CDR2 YSLEER. Trimming took 3 bases from V and 3 from J; bases not matched to a gene: 6. CDR3 DNA: TGCGCCAGCAGCCAGCGGACAGGGGCCAACTACGAGCAGTACTTC. Translated, it gives CASSQRTGANYEQYF.

This rearrangement joins TRBV2 to TRBJ1-1, with unresolved D. The CDR3 contains 13 residues. Germline CDR1 and CDR2: SNHLY and FYNNEI. Trimming took 8 bases from V and 3 from J, leaving 13 bases between them. Here the CDR3 reads CASDPGRDTEAFF. DNA for the CDR3: TGTGCCAGCGATCCCGGGAGGGACACTGAAGCTTTCTTT.

The chain uses TRBV5-4 and TRBJ2-3; 9 bases align to TRBD2. With V trimmed by 3 bases and J by 4 bases, 6 bases remained unmatched. The CDR3 is made up of 15 amino acids. CDR1 and CDR2 from the germline V gene are SGHNT and YYREEE (reference sequence). The CDR3 DNA sequence: TGTGCCAGCAGCTCGAGCGGGGGGCTCGCAGATACGCAGTATTTT. It yields the protein CASSSSGGLADTQYF. Variable domain in full (rest from reference TRBV5-4 and TRBJ2-3): ETGVTQSPTHLIKTRGQQVTLRCSSQSGHNTVSWYQQALGQGPQFIFQYYREEENGRGNFPPRFSGLQFPNYSSELNVNALELDDSALYLCASSSSGGLADTQYFGPGTRLTVL.

The V and J genes are TRBV29-1 and TRBJ1-1; D unresolved. The V gene lost 6 bases and the J gene lost 4 bases, with 24 bases spanning the gap. Germline V lookup: CDR1 SQVTM, CDR2 ANQGSEA. This CDR3 comprises 16 residues. CDR3 nucleotides: TGCAGCGTCCAACGACAAAGCAGGTCGTTTAGCACTGAAGCTTTCTTT. Protein product: CSVQRQSRSFSTEAFF.

The V call is TRBV6-6, the J call TRBJ2-1; 8 bases line up with TRBD2. The germline CDR1 and CDR2 sequences are MNHNY and SVGAGI (reference sequence). V trimming: 3 bases; J trimming: 6 bases; junction bases outside the gene matches: 7. There are 15 residues in the CDR3. The CDR3 region is CASSYELAASNEQFF. In DNA, the CDR3 is TGTGCCAGCAGTTATGAACTAGCGGCATCCAATGAGCAGTTCTTC.

The V and J genes are TRBV7-2 and TRBJ2-7; 10 bases map to TRBD1. Trimming cost V 1 base and J 6 bases; bases outside gene matches: 6. Germline V gives CDR1 SGHTA, CDR2 FQGNSA. The CDR3 totals 15 residues. This CDR3 reads CASSLEGTGDGEQYF. The CDR3 DNA is TGTGCCAGCAGCTTAGAGGGGACAGGGGACGGCGAGCAGTACTTC.

The J gene is TRBJ2-2, the V gene TRBV9; D not certain. This CDR3 is 15 amino acids long. V was shortened by 0 bases and J by 0 bases, with 6 bases between the two germline ends. In germline, CDR1 is SGDLS, CDR2 YYNGEE. CDR3 protein: CASSVGATNTGELFF. The CDR3 nucleotides are TGTGCCAGCAGCGTAGGGGCAACGAACACCGGGGAGCTGTTTTTT. Complete variable domain (other parts from reference TRBV9 and TRBJ2-2): DSGVTQTPKHLITATGQRVTLRCSPRSGDLSVYWYQQSLDQGLQFLIQYYNGEERAKGNILERFSAQQFPDLHSELNLSSLELGDSALYFCASSVGATNTGELFFGEGSRLTVL.

The chain combines TRBV14 with TRBJ2-7; 13 bases map to TRBD2. V dropped 4 bases and J dropped 4; count of bases not matched to a gene: 7. From germline, CDR1 is SGHDN and CDR2 FVKESK. CDR3 size: 16 residues. The CDR3 DNA reads TGTGCCAGCAGCCGCGGACTAGCGGGAGTCGTATACGAGCAGTACTTC. Amino acids: CASSRGLAGVVYEQYF.

The chain combines TRBV5-1 with TRBJ2-3; perhaps TRBD1 as D (6 bases). Germline assignment: CDR1 SGHRS and CDR2 YFSETQ. Trimming cost V 0 bases and J 0 bases, with 11 bases left between them. The CDR3 totals 16 residues. CDR3 bases: TGCGCCAGCAGCTTGGACAGGGCCGGTAGCACAGATACGCAGTATTTT. It yields the protein CASSLDRAGSTDTQYF.

This chain connects TRBV30 to TRBJ2-7, with TRBD1 as a possible D gene (5 bases). Trimming took off 2 bases at V and 2 bases at J, with 10 bases between the two ends. Per the germline V gene, CDR1 is GTSNPN and CDR2 is SVGIG (reference sequence). This CDR3 is built from 13 residues. CDR3 DNA: TGTGCCTGGAGTAGGGGCTTCCCCTACGAGCAGTACTTC. Protein product: CAWSRGFPYEQYF.

The genes are TRBV5-5 and TRBJ1-1, with 7 bases lining up with TRBD1. Trimming at V came to 4 bases and at J to 0 bases, leaving 9 bases not matched to a gene. CDR3 size: 16 residues. CDR1 and CDR2 (germline): SGHKS, YYEKEE (reference sequence). The CDR3 here is CASSPTRTGLNTEAFF. The CDR3 nucleotides are TGTGCCAGCAGCCCAACCCGGACAGGATTGAACACTGAAGCTTTCTTT.

The chain carries TRBV4-3 and TRBJ2-3, with 10 bases lining up with TRBD1. Trimming removed 4 bases from V and 2 bases from J; junction bases left unmatched: 18. Germline V gene lookup returns CDR1 LGHNA and CDR2 YSLEER. This CDR3 spans 20 amino acids. CDR3 loop: CASSLDRGQVGSISTDTQYF. CDR3 nucleotides: TGCGCCAGCAGCCTAGACAGGGGGCAGGTGGGTAGCATCTCCACAGATACGCAGTATTTT.

This rearrangement joins TRBV14 to TRBJ1-1, with no clear D. The V and J ends lost 4 bases and 10 bases respectively, with 16 bases between them. CDR3 length equals 13 residues. In germline, CDR1 is SGHDN, CDR2 FVKESK. CDR3 sequence (DNA): TGTGCCAGCAGCCTCCTCTCCGGGGTTTCAGCTTTCTTT. Encoded protein: CASSLLSGVSAFF.

The V gene is TRBV5-1, the J gene TRBJ2-3; no definite D call. Germline values: CDR1 SGHRS, CDR2 YFSETQ. V was trimmed by 1 base and J by 6 bases, leaving 12 bases between them. The CDR3 runs to 14 residues. The CDR3 spells CASSLLAPPDTQYF. The CDR3 DNA reads as TGCGCCAGCAGCTTGTTGGCCCCCCCCGATACGCAGTATTTT.

The J gene is TRBJ2-5, the V gene TRBV7-6; 8 bases are shared with TRBD2. The CDR3 contains 14 residues. Germline values: CDR1 SGHVS, CDR2 FNYEAQ. Losses at the gene ends were 2 bases for V and 1 base for J; bases not matched to a gene: 0. The CDR3: CASSLTSGQETQYF. The CDR3, as DNA: TGTGCCAGCAGCTTAACTAGCGGCCAAGAGACCCAGTACTTC.

The chain carries TRBV7-8 and TRBJ1-2; TRBD1 agrees at 8 bases. V gave up 5 bases and J gave up 0 bases; unmatched junction bases: 11. The CDR3 runs 17 residues. Germline V gene sequence: CDR1 SGHVS, CDR2 FQNEAQ. This chain's CDR3 is CASSLRDRPPTNYGYTF. For the CDR3, the DNA is TGTGCCAGCAGCCTCCGGGACAGGCCCCCTACTAACTATGGCTACACCTTC.

The rearrangement uses TRBV7-2 and TRBJ2-7, with D possibly being TRBD2 (6 bases). V lost 8 bases, J lost 2 bases, and 22 bases lay in between. The germline CDR1 and CDR2 sequences are SGHTA and FQGNSA. This CDR3 comprises 16 residues. Written as DNA, the CDR3 is TGTGCCAGCCAACCCGATGTGGAGGGAAGGCCCTACGAGCAGTACTTC. It is translated as CASQPDVEGRPYEQYF.

The genes are TRBV27 and TRBJ2-1; TRBD2 matches 7 bases. From germline, CDR1 is MNHEY and CDR2 SMNVEV (reference sequence). This CDR3 has 17 amino acids. V gave up 4 bases and J gave up 1 base; unmatched junction bases: 10. CDR3 in amino acids: CASSSGRALLSYNEQFF. CDR3 sequence (DNA): TGTGCCAGCAGTTCGGGGAGGGCGCTCCTATCCTACAATGAGCAGTTCTTC.

The chain couples TRBV19 to TRBJ2-3; possibly TRBD1 for D (6 bases). V lost 7 bases and J 2 bases, leaving 16 bases between the germline ends. CDR3 length: 15 residues. Germline V CDR1 and CDR2: LNHDA, SQIVND (reference sequence). This chain's CDR3 is CASTLRGAITDTQYF. DNA of the CDR3: TGTGCCAGTACTCTCAGGGGCGCAATCACAGATACGCAGTATTTT.

The chain carries TRBV19 and TRBJ2-1; the match to TRBD1 covers 7 bases. Germline V CDR1 and CDR2: LNHDA, SQIVND (reference sequence). CDR3 length: 14 amino acids. Trimming removed 2 bases from V and 2 bases from J; junction bases left unmatched: 0. CDR3 sequence: CASSITGAYNEQFF. In DNA form, the CDR3 reads TGTGCCAGTAGTATAACAGGGGCCTACAATGAGCAGTTCTTC.